The 12 T cell receptor beta chains presented below share a single source sample, sequenced in a study of T cell repertoires in cytomegalovirus infection. These receptors' antigens are unknown. One entry per CDR3 protein results from TCRdb running MiXCR on the reads. This sample carries 550,000 to 850,000 distinct CDR3 sequences, around 32% of them seen once, and the ten largest clones take 18%. The specimen was cultured PBMCs, collected from culture after CMV antigen stimulation. The receptor set was obtained from a human donor in good health (CMV status not recorded). Some clones in this sample may be carry-over from other donors' samples.

V gene TRBV12-3 or TRBV12-4 combines with J gene TRBJ2-7, with a possible D match to TRBD1 (6 bases). The CDR3 loop spans 12 amino acids. Trimming took 1 base from V and 7 from J, leaving 8 bases between them. This CDR3 reads CASSLGTAEQYF. Written as DNA, the CDR3 is TGTGCCAGCAGTTTAGGGACAGCAGAGCAGTACTTC.

This clonotype occurred a few times. The rearrangement uses TRBV7-9 and TRBJ2-1; perhaps TRBD2 as D (6 bases). Germline CDR1 and CDR2: SEHNR and FQNEAQ (reference sequence). The CDR3 extends over 16 amino acids. V lost 4 bases, J lost 10 bases, and 23 bases lay in between. The chain's CDR3 is CASSSISGGAVGEQFF. The CDR3 region has the DNA TGTGCCAGCAGCTCAATTTCCGGCGGGGCAGTAGGAGAGCAGTTCTTC.

The chain combines TRBV7-9 with TRBJ1-1, with 8 bases that match TRBD1. Germline CDR1 SEHNR, CDR2 FQNEAQ (reference sequence). The CDR3 has 14 residues. V shed 6 bases and J 1 base; nucleotides not matched to a gene: 4. This CDR3 reads CASSWTGTNTEAFF. The CDR3 DNA reads as TGTGCCAGCAGTTGGACAGGGACGAACACTGAAGCTTTCTTT. Filled out from reference TRBV7-9 and TRBJ1-1, the complete variable domain reads DTGVSQNPRHKITKRGQNVTFRCDPISEHNRLYWYRQTLGQGPEFLTYFQNEAQLEKSRLLSDRFSAERPKGSFSTLEIQRTEQGDSAMYLCASSWTGTNTEAFFGQGTRLTVV.

This clonotype was picked up a small number of times. The J gene is TRBJ2-6, the V gene TRBV6-1; 7 bases are a match to TRBD1. Germline V gives CDR1 MNHNS, CDR2 SASEGT. V dropped 6 bases and J dropped 0; count of bases not matched to a gene: 8. The CDR3 spans 17 residues. The DNA for the CDR3 is TGTGCCAGCAGCCTCGGACAGGCGATCTCTGGGGCCAACGTCCTGACTTTC. Protein: CASSLGQAISGANVLTF.

As DNA, the CDR3 is TGCAGTGCCCGGGGACCAGGCAATTACTACGAGCAGTACTTC. It encodes CSARGPGNYYEQYF. The chain recombines TRBV20-1 with TRBJ2-7, with D possibly being TRBD1 or TRBD2 (5 bases each). Germline V CDR1 and CDR2: DFQATT, SNEGSKA (reference sequence). The CDR3 runs to 14 residues. Trimming left V 6 bases short and J 3 bases short, with 18 bases between.

This clonotype came up a few times. V gene TRBV7-9 combines with J gene TRBJ1-1; 9 positions match TRBD1. J was trimmed by 5 bases and V by 5 bases; bases with no gene match: 6. This CDR3 spans 14 amino acids. CDR1 is SEHNR and CDR2 is FQNEAQ in the germline V gene (reference sequence). CDR3 residues: CASSIRQGGTEAFF. CDR3 DNA sequence: TGTGCCAGCAGCATCAGACAGGGGGGTACTGAAGCTTTCTTT.

J is TRBJ2-1 and V is TRBV7-8; D ambiguous. This CDR3 spans 12 amino acids. From germline, CDR1 is SGHVS and CDR2 FQNEAQ. Trimming stripped 5 bases from V and 9 bases from J, with 11 bases between. CDR3 in amino acids: CASSPTTVEQFF. CDR3 coding DNA: TGTGCCAGCAGCCCGACGACGGTTGAGCAGTTCTTC.

The V and J genes are TRBV12-3 or TRBV12-4 and TRBJ1-6; no firm D call. The CDR3 is 12 amino acids. The V and J ends lost 0 bases and 11 bases respectively, with 5 bases between them. This chain's CDR3 is CASSLAQPPLHF. The CDR3 DNA reads TGTGCCAGCAGTTTAGCGCAGCCACCCCTCCACTTT.

V and J are TRBV5-1 and TRBJ1-1; tentative D call: TRBD1 (5 bases). V was shortened by 4 bases and J by 0 bases, with 10 bases between the two germline ends. The length of the CDR3 is 14 residues. Germline V CDR1 and CDR2: SGHRS, YFSETQ. The CDR3 sequence is CASSLGAVNTEAFF. The CDR3 DNA reads TGCGCCAGCAGCCTTGGGGCGGTGAACACTGAAGCTTTCTTT.

The CDR3 DNA is TGTGCCAGCAGCCAAGGTGACAGGGGGAAGGAAGCTTTCTTT. This gives the protein CASSQGDRGKEAFF. This chain joins TRBV3-1 and TRBJ1-1; 9 bases match TRBD1. This CDR3 is 14 amino acids long. The V segment lost 1 base and the J segment 8 bases; nucleotides outside the gene matches: 5. The germline V gene has CDR1 LGHDT and CDR2 YNNKEL (reference sequence).

This clonotype was counted only a few times. V is TRBV7-2 and J is TRBJ2-1, with 11 bases fitting TRBD2. Trimming took 4 bases from V and 6 from J; bases not matched to a gene: 8. Germline-derived CDR1 and CDR2 are SGHTA and FQGNSA. The CDR3 runs to 16 residues. The CDR3 protein is CASSSGIAGGPNEQFF. The CDR3 region has the DNA TGTGCCAGCAGCTCGGGAATAGCGGGAGGGCCCAATGAGCAGTTCTTC.

This clonotype has at least ten counts. The CDR3 DNA reads TGTGCCAGCAGCTTAGTGTCCGTCCAAGAGACCCAGTACTTC. Its protein product is CASSLVSVQETQYF. The chain employs TRBV7-9 and TRBJ2-5; D unclear. The V and J ends lost 1 base and 1 base respectively, with 7 bases between them. The CDR3 has 14 residues. Germline V gene data show CDR1 as SEHNR and CDR2 as FQNEAQ (reference sequence).